Detailed here is one T cell receptor beta chain. The CDR3 length is 16 residues. Germline CDR1 and CDR2: GTSNPN and SVGIG (reference sequence). V lost 2 bases to trimming and J lost 4 bases; unmatched junction nucleotides: 8. The method was immunoSEQ multiplex PCR; TCRdb's version includes in-frame clones alone and lacks a portion of them. The sample lists about 3,900 clones, 55% to 70% occurring once. The sample originates from a study of preoperative IRX-2 immunotherapy in early breast cancer. The treatment is: preoperative locoregional IRX-2 cytokine immunotherapy. Patients received preoperative, locoregional IRX-2 cytokine immunotherapy in a phase Ib study.

The TCR comes from a human donor with breast cancer. The sample in question was tumor tissue, obtained after IRX-2 immunotherapy. The chain uses TRBV30 and TRBJ2-1, with 10 positions matching TRBD2. The CDR3 here is CAWSFRTSGIYNEQFF. CDR3 coding DNA: TGTGCCTGGAGTTTTCGAACTAGCGGGATTTACAATGAGCAGTTCTTC.